What follows are 9 T cell receptor beta chains derived from one specimen sequenced in a study of spatial heterogeneity in lung cancer. Indicated time point: sample taken at primary tumor resection. Their target antigens are unknown. TCRdb independently ran MiXCR on the 5' RACE reads; one entry per CDR3 protein. The table shows 2,000 to 3,000 distinct CDR3 sequences, with roughly 1.4% occurring only once. Findings and limits, study-wide: Tracking of tumor mutation counts was seen in expanded intratumoral alpha and beta TCR counts.

Here the sequenced sample was lung tumor tissue, taken at surgery. These receptors came from a male donor with early-stage non-small cell lung cancer.

This clonotype was detected ten times or more. The rearrangement links TRBV5-1 to TRBJ2-2; no definite D call. Germline V lookup: CDR1 SGHRS, CDR2 YFSETQ. This CDR3 is built from 13 residues. The V end lost 3 bases, the J end lost 4 bases, and 7 bases lay between the germline ends. CDR3 amino acids: CASSSAATGELFF. In DNA, the CDR3 is TGCGCCAGCAGCTCGGCGGCCACCGGGGAGCTGTTTTTT.

This clonotype was observed at least ten times. This chain connects TRBV2 to TRBJ2-5, with D perhaps being TRBD1 or TRBD2 (5 bases each). CDR1 SNHLY and CDR2 FYNNEI come from the germline V gene. V was cut by 7 bases and J by 1 base, with 16 bases left in between. CDR3 size: 15 residues. The DNA of the CDR3 is TGTGCCAGCAAGTTCAGGGAACTAGGCCAAGAGACCCAGTACTTC. Its protein is CASKFRELGQETQYF.

In this sample, this clonotype turned up many times. This chain uses TRBV20-1 with TRBJ2-3, with D uncertain. Germline CDR1 is DFQATT and CDR2 is SNEGSKA (reference sequence). The length of the CDR3 is 12 residues. V was clipped by 6 bases and J by 2 bases, with 9 bases between them. The CDR3, as DNA: TGCAGTGCCACCCATAACACAGATACGCAGTATTTT. Its protein product is CSATHNTDTQYF.

This clonotype was recorded many times. The gene calls are TRBV7-3 and TRBJ1-1; D call uncertain. V lost 3 bases and J 5 bases, leaving 13 bases between the germline ends. Germline V gene lookup returns CDR1 SGHTA and CDR2 FQGTGA. The CDR3 consists of 14 residues. As DNA, the CDR3 is TGTGCCAGCAGCTTTACTAGGAGATATACTGAAGCTTTCTTT. It translates to CASSFTRRYTEAFF.

This clonotype is termed medium-sized. The chain uses TRBV6-1 and TRBJ2-2; 8 positions match TRBD1. The J segment lost 4 bases and the V segment lost 5 bases, leaving 9 bases of the junction unmatched. This CDR3 is 16 amino acids long. Germline V gene sequence: CDR1 MNHNS, CDR2 SASEGT. The CDR3 region is CASSPRVTGVTGELFF. DNA for the CDR3: TGTGCCAGCAGTCCACGCGTGACAGGGGTCACCGGGGAGCTGTTTTTT.

This clonotype came up many times. This chain joins TRBV24-1 and TRBJ2-1; 9 bases agree with TRBD2. Germline-derived CDR1 and CDR2 are KGHDR and SFDVKD. This CDR3 is 13 amino acids long. V gave up 8 bases and J gave up 6 bases; unmatched junction bases: 4. CDR3 residues: CATNLSGSNEQFF. The DNA for the CDR3 is TGTGCCACCAACCTTAGCGGGAGCAATGAGCAGTTCTTC.

By share, this clonotype ranks as medium-sized. The gene calls are TRBV24-1 and TRBJ2-3; unclear D gene. The CDR3 runs 12 residues. The V end lost 9 bases, the J end lost 5 bases, and 11 bases lay between the germline ends. Germline V gene lookup returns CDR1 KGHDR and CDR2 SFDVKD. CDR3 in DNA: TGTGCCACCCAAAACGAGATAGATACGCAGTATTTT. Amino acid sequence: CATQNEIDTQYF.

Judged by abundance, this clonotype is medium-sized. CDR3 sequence reads: CASSKQYEQYF. CDR3 DNA sequence: TGTGCCAGCAGTAAACAGTACGAGCAGTACTTC. The chain recombines TRBV3-1 with TRBJ2-7; D unclear. The V and J ends lost 6 bases and 4 bases respectively, with 7 bases between them. CDR3 length: 11 amino acids. The V gene's germline CDR1 is LGHDT and CDR2 YNNKEL (reference sequence).

This clonotype is labeled as medium-sized (0.01 to 0.1%). The chain combines TRBV6-5 with TRBJ2-2; 9 nucleotides match TRBD1. The J segment lost 3 bases and the V segment lost 6 bases, leaving 8 bases of the junction unmatched. CDR1 and CDR2 (germline): MNHEY, SVGAGI. The CDR3 spans 16 residues. This CDR3 is CASSPEGQGYTGELFF. The CDR3 nucleotides are TGTGCCAGCAGCCCCGAGGGACAGGGCTACACCGGGGAGCTGTTTTTT.